This is a list of T cell receptor beta chains from one sample in a study of T cells in narcolepsy. Measured with immunoSEQ multiplex PCR; TCRdb has only the in-frame clones, and not every one. The table lists roughly 27,000 clones, around 86% of them singletons. Material for sequencing was CD45RA- memory CD4+ T cells from PBMCs. These receptors were obtained from a human donor with narcolepsy. Each CDR3 is given with its conserved first and last residue. D genes are given only for firm matches. Some rows mark clone size as missing; the rest say once, few, many or name a class of expanded clone.

size,J,V,D,CDR3,DNA
NA,TRBJ1-4,TRBV13,NA,CASSLGDRNEKLFF,TGTGCCAGCAGCTTAGGGGACAGAAATGAAAAACTGTTTTTT
NA,TRBJ1-1,TRBV28,NA,CASSPRRGGVTEAFF,TGTGCCAGCAGTCCAAGGCGGGGAGGCGTGACTGAAGCTTTCTTT
NA,TRBJ2-7,TRBV6-1,NA,CASSDSYEQYF,TGTGCCAGCTCCGACAGCTACGAGCAGTACTTC
NA,TRBJ1-5,TRBV25-1,NA,CASSAGGNQPQHF,TGTGCCAGCAGCGCTGGGGGAAATCAGCCCCAGCATTTT
NA,TRBJ2-4,TRBV9,TRBD1,CASSARTGENIQYF,TGTGCCAGCAGCGCTAGGACAGGGGAAAACATTCAGTACTTC
NA,TRBJ1-1,TRBV2,NA,CASSYTGTATEAFF,TGTGCCAGCAGTTATACAGGGACGGCCACTGAAGCTTTCTTT
NA,TRBJ1-1,TRBV20-1,NA,CSAREGGQAFF,TGCAGTGCTAGAGAGGGGGGCCAGGCTTTCTTT
NA,TRBJ2-7,TRBV18,NA,CASSPRSSYEQYF,TGTGCCAGCTCACCCCGGTCCTCCTACGAGCAGTACTTC
NA,TRBJ2-4,TRBV11-2,NA,CASSRRPGHQGYF,TGTGCCAGCAGCCGCCGACCGGGACACCAGGGGTACTTC
NA,TRBJ1-4,TRBV7-8,TRBD1,CASSSPGTGEEKLFF,TGTGCCAGCAGCTCGCCCGGGACAGGGGAAGAAAAACTGTTTTTT
NA,TRBJ2-2,TRBV7-2,NA,CASSDRTNTGELFF,TGTGCCAGCAGCGACAGAACAAACACCGGGGAGCTGTTTTTT
NA,TRBJ2-1,TRBV10-2,NA,CASSEVTSSYNEQFF,TGCGCCAGCAGTGAGGTGACCAGCTCCTACAATGAGCAGTTCTTC
NA,TRBJ1-5,TRBV2,NA,CASRESNQPQHF,TGTGCCAGCAGGGAAAGCAATCAGCCCCAGCATTTT
NA,TRBJ2-2,TRBV5-8,NA,CASSSGNTGELFF,TGTGCCAGCAGCTCGGGGAACACCGGGGAGCTGTTTTTT
NA,TRBJ2-3,TRBV11-2,TRBD1,CASSLGSRQGDADTQYF,TGTGCCAGCAGCTTAGGGTCTCGGCAGGGGGATGCAGATACGCAGTATTTT
NA,TRBJ2-2,TRBV2,NA,CASSEGRGVGELFF,TGTGCCAGCAGTGAAGGGAGGGGAGTCGGGGAGCTGTTTTTT
once,TRBJ1-2,TRBV5-8,NA,CASSLQGPNYGYTF,TGTGCCAGCAGCTTGCAGGGTCCAAACTATGGCTACACCTTC
NA,TRBJ2-7,TRBV29-1,TRBD1,CSVDGTGTYEQYF,TGCAGCGTTGACGGGACAGGGACCTACGAGCAGTACTTC
NA,TRBJ2-5,TRBV5-1,NA,CASSLWETQYF,TGCGCCAGCAGCTTGTGGGAGACCCAGTACTTC
NA,TRBJ2-1,TRBV10-2,TRBD2,CASQGTSGVNEQFF,TGCGCCAGCCAAGGCACTAGCGGGGTGAATGAGCAGTTCTTC
NA,TRBJ2-1,TRBV5-4,NA,CASSQGGASSYNEQFF,TGTGCCAGCAGCCAGGGGGGGGCGAGCTCCTACAATGAGCAGTTCTTC
NA,TRBJ1-2,TRBV20-1,NA,CSAARGGYTF,TGCAGTGCCGCGCGGGGGGGCTACACCTTC
NA,TRBJ1-2,TRBV28,TRBD1,CASSSHRGLGGYTF,TGTGCCAGCAGCTCTCACAGGGGACTGGGTGGCTACACCTTC
NA,TRBJ1-1,TRBV5-6,NA,CATGQGNLNTEAFF,TGTGCCACCGGGCAGGGGAACCTGAACACTGAAGCTTTCTTT
NA,TRBJ2-3,TRBV5-1,NA,CASSLPEITDTQYF,TGCGCCAGCAGCCTCCCCGAGATCACAGATACGCAGTATTTT
NA,TRBJ2-7,TRBV7-2,TRBD1,CASSGTASYEQYF,TGTGCCAGCAGCGGGACAGCATCCTACGAGCAGTACTTC
once,TRBJ1-5,TRBV6-1,NA,CASSEVYSNQPQHF,TGTGCCAGCAGTGAAGTCTATAGCAATCAGCCCCAGCATTTT
NA,TRBJ1-1,TRBV15,NA,CATSTWTDLNTEAFF,TGTGCCACCAGCACGTGGACAGATTTGAACACTGAAGCTTTCTTT
NA,TRBJ1-5,TRBV6-5,TRBD1,CASAKTGGTNQPQHF,TGTGCCAGCGCTAAGACAGGGGGCACCAATCAGCCCCAGCATTTT
NA,TRBJ1-6,TRBV6-6,NA,CATAGEGNSPLHF,TGTGCCACCGCTGGGGAGGGTAATTCACCCCTCCACTTT
NA,TRBJ2-2,TRBV4-2,TRBD2,CASSQDSLAAGELFF,TGTGCCAGCAGCCAAGATAGTCTAGCGGCCGGGGAGCTGTTTTTT
NA,TRBJ2-7,TRBV11-3,TRBD1,CASSQSGTGAEQYF,TGTGCCAGCAGCCAAAGTGGGACAGGAGCGGAGCAGTACTTC
NA,TRBJ2-3,TRBV5-1,TRBD1,CASSAQGAGGTDTQYF,TGCGCCAGCAGCGCGCAGGGGGCGGGCGGCACAGATACGCAGTATTTT
once,TRBJ2-7,TRBV27,NA,CASSVSTGSNEQYF,TGTGCCAGCAGTGTAAGTACAGGGAGCAACGAGCAGTACTTC
NA,TRBJ2-3,TRBV5-1,NA,CASSHSGSGTDTQYF,TGCGCCAGCAGCCACAGCGGGTCGGGTACAGATACGCAGTATTTT
NA,TRBJ2-1,TRBV6-5,TRBD2,CASSPTSGVYNEQFF,TGTGCCAGCAGCCCTACTAGCGGGGTTTACAATGAGCAGTTCTTC
NA,TRBJ1-6,TRBV7-9,NA,CASTGAGGVRSPLHF,TGTGCCAGCACGGGGGCGGGTGGGGTGAGGTCACCCCTCCACTTT
NA,TRBJ2-5,TRBV5-1,NA,CASTPTGGGETQYF,TGCGCCAGCACCCCCACTGGAGGTGGAGAGACCCAGTACTTC
NA,TRBJ1-6,TRBV18,NA,CASSPPDYNSPLHF,TGTGCCAGCTCACCACCGGACTATAATTCACCCCTCCACTTT
NA,TRBJ1-1,TRBV19,TRBD1,CATRDRVWTEAFF,TGTGCCACCCGGGACAGGGTATGGACTGAAGCTTTCTTT
NA,TRBJ1-6,TRBV5-1,NA,CASSPTSLGDSPLHF,TGCGCCAGCAGCCCGACATCTCTAGGGGATTCACCCCTCCACTTT
NA,TRBJ1-5,TRBV6-5,NA,CASSPDRFQPQHF,TGTGCCAGCAGCCCCGACAGGTTTCAGCCCCAGCATTTT
NA,TRBJ1-5,TRBV19,NA,CASTGISQPQHF,TGTGCCAGTACAGGGATCAGTCAGCCCCAGCATTTT
NA,TRBJ1-1,TRBV5-5,NA,CASSLGGGGLGNF,TGTGCCAGCAGCTTGGGTGGCGGGGGCTTGGGGAACTTT
NA,TRBJ2-3,TRBV27,NA,CASKDWNTDTQYF,TGTGCCAGCAAGGACTGGAACACAGATACGCAGTATTTT
NA,TRBJ1-6,TRBV9,NA,CASSVGISPNSPLHF,TGTGCCAGCAGCGTCGGGATCTCCCCCAATTCACCCCTCCACTTT
few,TRBJ1-1,TRBV10-3,TRBD1,CATKGQKDTEAFF,TGTGCCACCAAGGGACAGAAGGACACTGAAGCTTTCTTT
NA,TRBJ2-3,TRBV2,TRBD2,CASRAQAGDTDTQYF,TGTGCCAGCCGAGCTCAAGCGGGGGACACAGATACGCAGTATTTT
NA,TRBJ2-5,TRBV27,NA,CASSLGPKETQYF,TGTGCCAGCAGTTTGGGTCCAAAAGAGACCCAGTACTTC
NA,TRBJ2-5,TRBV5-1,NA,CASSRGTGGYQETQYF,TGCGCCAGCAGCCGTGGAACGGGGGGCTACCAAGAGACCCAGTACTTC